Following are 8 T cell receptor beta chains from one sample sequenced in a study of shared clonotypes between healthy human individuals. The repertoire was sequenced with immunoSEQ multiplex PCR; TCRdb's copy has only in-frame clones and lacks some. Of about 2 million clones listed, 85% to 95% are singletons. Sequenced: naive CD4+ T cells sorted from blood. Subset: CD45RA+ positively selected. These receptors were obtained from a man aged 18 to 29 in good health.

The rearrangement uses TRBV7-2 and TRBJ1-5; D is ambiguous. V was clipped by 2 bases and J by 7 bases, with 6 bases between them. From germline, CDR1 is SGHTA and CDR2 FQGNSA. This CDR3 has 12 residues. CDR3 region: CASSLLAQPQHF. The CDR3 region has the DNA TGTGCCAGCAGCTTATTGGCCCAGCCCCAGCATTTT.

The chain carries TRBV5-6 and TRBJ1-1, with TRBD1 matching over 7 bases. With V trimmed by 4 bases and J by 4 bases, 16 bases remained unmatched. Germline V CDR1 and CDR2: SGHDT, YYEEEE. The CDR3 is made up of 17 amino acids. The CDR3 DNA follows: TGTGCCAGCAGCCTGTTTACAGGGGATCAGTATTCCACTGAAGCTTTCTTT. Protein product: CASSLFTGDQYSTEAFF.

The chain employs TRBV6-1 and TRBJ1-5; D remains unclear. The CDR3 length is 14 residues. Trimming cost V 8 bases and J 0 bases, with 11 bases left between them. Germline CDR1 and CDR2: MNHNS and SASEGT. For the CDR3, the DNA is TGTGCCAGCTCAATTGCAAATAGCAATCAGCCCCAGCATTTT. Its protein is CASSIANSNQPQHF.

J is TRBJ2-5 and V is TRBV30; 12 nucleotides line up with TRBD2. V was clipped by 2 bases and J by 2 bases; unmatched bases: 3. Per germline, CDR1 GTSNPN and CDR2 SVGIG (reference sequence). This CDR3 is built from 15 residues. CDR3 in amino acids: CAWSSGTSGQETQYF. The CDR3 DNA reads TGTGCCTGGAGTTCTGGGACTAGCGGGCAAGAGACCCAGTACTTC.

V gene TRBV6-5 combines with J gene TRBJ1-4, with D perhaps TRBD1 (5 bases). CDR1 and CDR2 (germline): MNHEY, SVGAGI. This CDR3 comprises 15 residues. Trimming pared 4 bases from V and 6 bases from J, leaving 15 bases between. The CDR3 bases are TGTGCCAGCAGTTCATGGGGGAAGGGTGATGAAAAACTGTTTTTT. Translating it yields CASSSWGKGDEKLFF.

The CDR3 spells CAWSPRGPFSYNEQFF. CDR3 nucleotide sequence: TGTGCCTGGAGTCCCAGGGGCCCCTTCTCCTACAATGAGCAGTTCTTC. The chain couples TRBV30 to TRBJ2-1; D might be TRBD1 (6 bases). The ends were cut back, 2 bases at V and 0 bases at J, with 14 bases in the middle. Germline V gene data show CDR1 as GTSNPN and CDR2 as SVGIG (reference sequence). This CDR3 spans 16 amino acids.

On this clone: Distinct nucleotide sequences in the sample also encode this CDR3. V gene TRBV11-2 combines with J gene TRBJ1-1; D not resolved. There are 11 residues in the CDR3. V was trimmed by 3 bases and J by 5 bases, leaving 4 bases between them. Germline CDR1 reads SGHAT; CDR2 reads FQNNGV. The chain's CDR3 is CASSFLTEAFF. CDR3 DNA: TGTGCCAGCAGCTTTCTGACTGAAGCTTTCTTT.

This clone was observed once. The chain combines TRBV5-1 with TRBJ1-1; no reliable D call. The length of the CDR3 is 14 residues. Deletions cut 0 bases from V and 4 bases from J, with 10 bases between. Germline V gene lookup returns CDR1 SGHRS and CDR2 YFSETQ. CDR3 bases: TGCGCCAGCAGCTTGGAGGGCAGACTCACTGAAGCTTTCTTT. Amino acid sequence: CASSLEGRLTEAFF.